A selection of T cell receptor beta chains follows, all from one sample in a study of identical twins. MiXCR, applied by TCRdb to the 5' RACE reads, yields one record per CDR3 protein. The table has fewer than 350,000 distinct CDR3 sequences, about 8% seen once; the top ten hold 2% to 2.5%. The data also belong to a second study, concerning yellow fever vaccine responses in identical twins.

Sequenced input: memory (CD45RO+) T cells sorted from blood. Receptor source: a woman aged 18-29 years in good health. Each CDR3 is given with its conserved first and last residue. Each record gives: clone size, V gene, J gene, D gene, CDR3 protein, CDR3 DNA. A D gene is named only where the DNA matches it firmly. Size is omitted from some rows. Given values are once, few, many or a class for expanded clones.

>-|TRBV11-2|TRBJ2-2|-
CASSLGGSGNTGELFF
TGTGCCAGCAGCCTAGGGGGGAGCGGGAACACCGGGGAGCTGTTTTTT
>-|TRBV19|TRBJ1-2|-
CASSIEVQGGYTF
TGTGCCAGTAGTATAGAAGTACAGGGAGGCTACACCTTC
>-|TRBV7-2|TRBJ2-2|-
CASSLRSGAGTGELFF
TGTGCCAGCAGCCTCCGGTCGGGCGCGGGGACCGGGGAGCTGTTTTTT
>few|TRBV7-8|TRBJ2-5|-
CASSPRQGRLAGSQETQYF
TGTGCCAGCAGCCCCCGACAGGGGAGGCTAGCGGGAAGCCAAGAGACCCAGTACTTC
>many|TRBV4-1|TRBJ2-2|TRBD1
CASSVRGQDTGELFF
TGCGCCAGCAGCGTCAGGGGGCAGGACACCGGGGAGCTGTTTTTT
>few|TRBV20-1|TRBJ2-5|TRBD2
CSAREAGRVTQYF
TGCAGTGCTAGAGAAGCGGGGCGGGTGACCCAGTACTTC
>-|TRBV28|TRBJ2-2|TRBD1
CASSWDRVAGELFF
TGTGCCAGCAGTTGGGACAGGGTGGCCGGGGAGCTGTTTTTT
>few|TRBV28|TRBJ2-1|TRBD2
CASSGTSGRFDEQFF
TGTGCCAGCAGTGGGACTAGCGGGAGGTTCGATGAGCAGTTCTTC
>many|TRBV24-1|TRBJ2-1|-
CATSDSSLPQQFF
TGTGCCACCAGTGATTCTTCCCTGCCCCAGCAGTTCTTC
>-|TRBV3-1|TRBJ1-3|-
CASSPSWGRSSGNTIYF
TGTGCCAGCAGCCCTTCGTGGGGACGGAGTTCTGGAAACACCATATATTTT
>many|TRBV20-1|TRBJ1-4|-
CSARARGGRGYEKLFF
TGCAGTGCTAGAGCAAGAGGGGGGAGAGGCTATGAAAAACTGTTTTTT
>many|TRBV20-1|TRBJ2-5|-
CSAKTGRDQETQYF
TGCAGTGCTAAGACGGGACGAGACCAAGAGACCCAGTACTTC
>-|TRBV20-1|TRBJ2-1|-
CSMEYNEQFF
TGCAGCATGGAATACAATGAGCAGTTCTTC
>many|TRBV6-5|TRBJ1-2|TRBD1
CASSYSTGGYGYTF
TGTGCCAGCAGTTACTCGACAGGGGGCTATGGCTACACCTTC
>-|TRBV5-1|TRBJ2-5|-
CASSSQGSLQETQYF
TGCGCAAGCAGTTCCCAGGGGTCCCTCCAAGAGACCCAGTACTTC
>many|TRBV20-1|TRBJ2-1|TRBD2
CSGKGTTIEQFF
TGCAGTGGTAAGGGGACTACTATTGAGCAGTTCTTC
>-|TRBV2|TRBJ2-3|TRBD2
CASSEALAGGNTDTQYF
TGTGCCAGCAGTGAAGCACTAGCGGGAGGGAACACAGATACGCAGTATTTT